The 14 T cell receptor beta chains reported below all come from one sample, sequenced in a study of blood T cell repertoires in COVID-19. The method was immunoSEQ multiplex PCR; TCRdb's version includes in-frame clones alone and lacks a portion of them. The sample includes 100,000 to 150,000 clones, around 85% of them seen just once. Sequencing was carried out using peripheral blood. The receptors were sampled from a man in his thirties or forties with COVID-19, enrolled during active disease.

The rearrangement uses TRBV19 and TRBJ1-2; unclear D gene. Trimming took off 9 bases at V and 3 bases at J, with 11 bases between the two ends. Germline V gives CDR1 LNHDA, CDR2 SQIVND (reference sequence). The CDR3 length is 12 residues. Here the CDR3 reads CASQVEDYGYTF. The CDR3 DNA reads as TGTGCCAGCCAGGTGGAGGACTATGGCTACACCTTC.

The chain combines TRBV28 with TRBJ2-5; possibly TRBD1 for D (6 bases). The ends were cut back, 7 bases at V and 3 bases at J, with 18 bases in the middle. The CDR3 loop spans 15 amino acids. From germline, CDR1 is MDHEN and CDR2 SYDVKM. In DNA, the CDR3 is TGTGCCAGCAACCCTCTTTGGCAGGGGAAAGAGACCCAGTACTTC. Amino acids: CASNPLWQGKETQYF. The full variable domain, its missing parts supplied by reference TRBV28 and TRBJ2-5, is DVKVTQSSRYLVKRTGEKVFLECVQDMDHENMFWYRQDPGLGLRLIYFSYDVKMKEKGDIPEGYSVSREKKERFSLILESASTNQTSMYLCASNPLWQGKETQYFGPGTRLLVL.

This clone was seen more than once but under ten times. V is TRBV28 and J is TRBJ1-2, with D unresolved. V was pared by 3 bases and J by 2 bases, with 7 bases between. CDR3 length: 13 residues. Germline values: CDR1 MDHEN, CDR2 SYDVKM. In nucleotides, the CDR3 is TGTGCCAGCAGTTTGGGCCCCAACTATGGCTACACCTTC. Translating gives CASSLGPNYGYTF.

The chain has TRBV7-7 and TRBJ2-1, with TRBD1 matching 9 bases. The germline gives CDR1 SSHAT, CDR2 FNYEAQ (reference sequence). CDR3 size: 15 residues. The V segment lost 5 bases and the J segment 1 base; nucleotides outside the gene matches: 3. The CDR3 loop is CASSPDRGSYNEQFF. Here the CDR3 DNA reads TGTGCCAGCAGCCCGGACAGGGGATCCTACAATGAGCAGTTCTTC.

The V gene is TRBV19, the J gene TRBJ1-3; D is unclear. The CDR3 runs 12 residues. Between the trimmed V and J ends, which lost 9 bases and 3 bases, there was a span of 9 bases. Germline CDR1 LNHDA, CDR2 SQIVND (reference sequence). As DNA, the CDR3 is TGTGCCAGCCAGACTGTTGGAAACACCATATATTTT. It is translated as CASQTVGNTIYF.

This clone was found a few times. The V call is TRBV7-2, the J call TRBJ1-2, with D possibly being TRBD1 (6 bases). V shed 5 bases and J shed 4 bases, with 11 bases lying between them. CDR3 size: 13 residues. CDR1 and CDR2 from the germline V gene are SGHTA and FQGNSA. The CDR3 DNA reads TGTGCCAGCAGCCCACCACAGGGCTATGGCTACACCTTC. This sequence encodes CASSPPQGYGYTF.

The chain couples TRBV19 to TRBJ1-5; perhaps TRBD1 as D (6 bases). V lost 5 bases to trimming and J lost 2 bases, with 13 bases between them. This CDR3 is 15 amino acids long. Germline CDR1 LNHDA, CDR2 SQIVND (reference sequence). The CDR3 sequence is CASSAQGWGNQPQHF. The DNA of the CDR3 is TGTGCCAGTAGTGCACAGGGTTGGGGCAATCAGCCCCAGCATTTT.

The CDR3 spells CASSLGGLAGGLYEQYF. The CDR3 region has the DNA TGTGCCAGCAGCTTGGGGGGACTAGCGGGAGGACTATACGAGCAGTACTTC. The gene calls are TRBV5-4 and TRBJ2-7, with 15 bases lining up with TRBD2. CDR1 and CDR2 from the germline V gene are SGHNT and YYREEE (reference sequence). The CDR3 has 17 amino acids. V lost 0 bases, J lost 4 bases, and 5 bases stayed unmatched.

The CDR3 nucleotides are TGTGCCAGCAACCCGGGACCGGGAGGGTCACCCCTCCACTTT. Amino acid sequence: CASNPGPGGSPLHF. The rearrangement joins TRBV3-1 (or the pseudogene TRBV3-2) to TRBJ1-6, with D perhaps TRBD1 (5 bases). Trimming stripped 7 bases from V and 10 bases from J, with 17 bases between. Germline CDR1 LGHDT, CDR2 YNNKEL (reference sequence). The CDR3 loop spans 14 amino acids.

The chain is built from TRBV27 and TRBJ2-2, with 9 nucleotides matching TRBD2. The V gene's germline CDR1 is MNHEY and CDR2 SMNVEV (reference sequence). V dropped 6 bases and J dropped 7; count of bases not matched to a gene: 12. The CDR3 has 16 residues. CDR3 region: CASSLVRVAGVGELFF. The CDR3 DNA reads as TGTGCCAGCAGCCTCGTCAGGGTAGCGGGAGTCGGGGAGCTGTTTTTT.

This chain links TRBV7-2 with TRBJ2-5; no reliable D call. The CDR3 runs to 12 residues. Per the germline V gene, CDR1 is SGHTA and CDR2 is FQGNSA. V lost 3 bases, J lost 5 bases, and 7 bases lay in between. The DNA for the CDR3 is TGTGCCAGCAGCTTGCGGATGGAGACCCAGTACTTC. Protein sequence: CASSLRMETQYF.

The rearrangement joins TRBV19 to TRBJ1-5, with 9 bases fitting TRBD1. The CDR3 loop spans 16 amino acids. CDR1 and CDR2 from the germline V gene are LNHDA and SQIVND (reference sequence). V was pared by 4 bases and J by 5 bases, with 9 bases of the junction left unmatched. CDR3 amino acids: CASSTTRDRVDQPQHF. Written as DNA, the CDR3 is TGTGCCAGTAGTACGACCCGGGACAGGGTAGATCAGCCCCAGCATTTT.

The V call is TRBV11-2, the J call TRBJ1-1; possible D gene TRBD1, 5 bases. This CDR3 has 16 residues. Trimming left V 2 bases short and J 1 base short, with 14 bases between. CDR1 is SGHAT, CDR2 FQNNGV, per germline. CDR3 region: CASSLIQTRGNTEAFF. The CDR3 bases are TGTGCCAGCAGCTTAATCCAGACAAGGGGGAACACTGAAGCTTTCTTT. Based on the CDR3 plus reference TRBV11-2 and TRBJ1-1, the full variable domain is EAGVAQSPRYKIIEKRQSVAFWCNPISGHATLYWYQQILGQGPKLLIQFQNNGVVDDSQLPKDRFSAERLKGVDSTLKIQPAKLEDSAVYLCASSLIQTRGNTEAFFGQGTRLTVV.

The V call is TRBV7-6, the J call TRBJ1-3; no clear D gene. V was pared by 5 bases and J by 4 bases, with 12 bases between. The germline CDR1 and CDR2 sequences are SGHVS and FNYEAQ. The CDR3 is 14 residues long. CDR3 in amino acids: CASSPAVGGNTIYF. The CDR3, as DNA: TGTGCCAGCAGCCCCGCGGTAGGCGGAAACACCATATATTTT.